Shown below are 8 T cell receptor beta chains from a single sample sequenced in a study of blood T cell repertoires in COVID-19. The assay was immunoSEQ multiplex PCR, and TCRdb's table has in-frame clones only and misses some. The table has around 160,000 clones, roughly 93% seen once; the top ten hold approximately 2.2%. Sequencing was done on a sample of peripheral blood. The receptors stem from a man aged 18 to 29 with acute or convalescent COVID-19.

The chain carries TRBV5-1 and TRBJ2-7, with 12 bases fitting TRBD2. V was pared by 1 base and J by 0 bases, with 5 bases of the junction left unmatched. The CDR3 consists of 17 residues. CDR1 and CDR2 from the germline V gene are SGHRS and YFSETQ. This CDR3 is CASSLSLAGGSSYEQYF. Here the CDR3 DNA reads TGCGCCAGCAGCTTGTCCCTAGCGGGAGGGAGCTCCTACGAGCAGTACTTC.

The chain employs TRBV6-1 and TRBJ2-3; 9 bases agree with TRBD2. CDR3 length equals 18 residues. Unmatched junction bases numbered 11, after V lost 2 bases and J lost 2 bases. The germline gives CDR1 MNHNS, CDR2 SASEGT. CDR3 in amino acids: CASSEKGSSGVFTDTQYF. The CDR3 DNA follows: TGTGCCAGCAGTGAAAAGGGGTCTAGCGGGGTGTTCACAGATACGCAGTATTTT.

J is TRBJ2-2 and V is TRBV5-4; 7 bases are a match to TRBD2. The CDR3 extends over 16 amino acids. CDR1 SGHNT and CDR2 YYREEE come from the germline V gene (reference sequence). V shed 0 bases, J shed 2 bases, and the junction held 4 bases outside the gene matches. DNA of the CDR3: TGTGCCAGCAGCTTGGCAGCTAGCGGAAACACCGGGGAGCTGTTTTTT. Amino acids: CASSLAASGNTGELFF. Full variable domain (missing parts from reference TRBV5-4 and TRBJ2-2): ETGVTQSPTHLIKTRGQQVTLRCSSQSGHNTVSWYQQALGQGPQFIFQYYREEENGRGNFPPRFSGLQFPNYSSELNVNALELDDSALYLCASSLAASGNTGELFFGEGSRLTVL.

The chain is built from TRBV19 and TRBJ1-5; D remains ambiguous. Trimming shortened V by 5 bases and J by 0 bases, and 5 bases separated the two germline ends. This CDR3 contains 13 residues. Germline values: CDR1 LNHDA, CDR2 SQIVND (reference sequence). This chain's CDR3 is CASSRDSNQPQHF. CDR3 nucleotides: TGTGCCAGTAGTCGAGATAGCAATCAGCCCCAGCATTTT. The whole variable domain, filled in from reference TRBV19 and TRBJ1-5, reads DGGITQSPKYLFRKEGQNVTLSCEQNLNHDAMYWYRQDPGQGLRLIYYSQIVNDFQKGDIAEGYSVSREKKESFPLTVTSAQKNPTAFYLCASSRDSNQPQHFGDGTRLSIL.

The J gene is TRBJ1-6, the V gene TRBV2; D is undetermined. This CDR3 contains 17 residues. Per germline, CDR1 SNHLY and CDR2 FYNNEI. The V and J ends lost 2 bases and 0 bases respectively, with 11 bases between them. CDR3 coding DNA: TGTGCCAGCAGTGAATCCGGGGTCTTCTCCTATAATTCACCCCTCCACTTT. Protein: CASSESGVFSYNSPLHF.

The V call is TRBV19, the J call TRBJ2-5; 9 nucleotides agree with TRBD1. The CDR3 consists of 14 residues. The V gene's germline CDR1 is LNHDA and CDR2 SQIVND (reference sequence). The trim removed 6 bases at V and 5 bases at J, leaving 7 bases unmatched. The CDR3 nucleotides read TGTGCCAGTAGACCGACAGGGGGAGGGGAGACCCAGTACTTC. It translates to CASRPTGGGETQYF.

This clone occurred once. The chain recombines TRBV2 with TRBJ1-1, with D possibly being TRBD1 (5 bases). The germline V gene encodes CDR1 SNHLY and CDR2 FYNNEI. Trimming took 4 bases from V and 10 from J, leaving 10 bases between them. The CDR3 is 11 residues long. The CDR3 bases are TGTGCCAGCAGTGGTCGAAGGGGAGCTTTCTTT. It yields the protein CASSGRRGAFF.

The rearrangement uses TRBV2 and TRBJ1-1; TRBD1 is a possible D gene (5 bases). V was cut by 0 bases and J by 3 bases, with 20 bases left in between. This CDR3 comprises 18 residues. The V gene's germline CDR1 is SNHLY and CDR2 FYNNEI. In DNA, the CDR3 is TGTGCCAGCAGTGAAGCGGGGAGGGGAGGTAGACAAGACACTGAAGCTTTCTTT. Translating it yields CASSEAGRGGRQDTEAFF. The variable domain in full, with the rest retrieved from reference TRBV2 and TRBJ1-1, is EPEVTQTPSHQVTQMGQEVILRCVPISNHLYFYWYRQILGQKVEFLVSFYNNEISEKSEIFDDQFSVERPDGSNFTLKIRSTKLEDSAMYFCASSEAGRGGRQDTEAFFGQGTRLTVV.